This record covers a single T cell receptor beta chain. Germline CDR1 GTSNPN, CDR2 SVGIG (reference sequence). Trimming stripped 5 bases from V and 4 bases from J, with 15 bases between. The CDR3 totals 14 residues. Recruitment covered about 26 US areas and drew participants whose ages spanned about 18 to 89 years. Cohort placement rested on clinical history that participants reported themselves. Clones were sequenced by immunoSEQ multiplex PCR, and TCRdb holds only the in-frame ones, with some missing. This table has some 150,000 clones, roughly 78% appearing once. The sample comes from a study of blood T cell repertoires in COVID-19. At the level of the study: Specimens from acute and convalescent COVID-19 originated in the United States, Italy and Spain. T cells, B-cell-depleted T cells, or PBMCs provided the cDNA or gDNA that served as material.

The source material was PBMCs or T cells enriched from blood (not recorded which). This chain uses TRBV30 with TRBJ2-1; perhaps TRBD2 as D (6 bases). This sequence was found in a woman aged 45-65 years who had recovered from COVID-19. The DNA for the CDR3 is TGTGCCTGGCTTCGACCGGGACTTTACAATGAGCAGTTCTTC. It codes for CAWLRPGLYNEQFF. The full variable domain, completed using reference TRBV30 and TRBJ2-1, is SQTIHQWPATLVQPVGSPLSLECTVEGTSNPNLYWYRQAAGRGLQLLFYSVGIGQISSEVPQNLSASRPQDRQFILSSKKLLLSDSGFYLCAWLRPGLYNEQFFGPGTRLTVL.